Sequencing of this T cell receptor (beta chain) was carried out in a study of cytomegalovirus exposure and HLA in healthy donors. Findings and limits, study-wide: Later genetic work tied a missense DCLRE1C variant to beta-chain V and J trimming. TCR beta sequences reportedly predicted most subjects' HLA-A and HLA-B alleles accurately.

Points on this clone: The antigen is unknown.

Trimming removed 5 bases at V and 2 bases at J, with 7 bases between. The CDR3 has 12 residues. Germline CDR1 and CDR2: SGHTA and FQGNSA. The PCR contained 60 Vbeta and 13 Jbeta primers. The method was immunoSEQ multiplex PCR; TCRdb's version includes in-frame clones alone and lacks a portion of them. Of around 93,000 clones in the sample, about 79% are singletons; the top ten hold under 4%. The source is a man in his forties or fifties in good health and CMV-seronegative. The sequenced sample was PBMCs. The V gene is TRBV7-2, the J gene TRBJ2-7; unclear D gene. The CDR3 here is CASSPRTYEQYF. The CDR3 DNA sequence: TGTGCCAGCAGCCCGCGAACCTACGAGCAGTACTTC.